The 4 T cell receptor beta chains given below trace back to one sample, sequenced in a study of identical twins. TCRdb reanalysed the 5' RACE reads using MiXCR and keeps one entry per CDR3 protein. The data contain hundreds of thousands of distinct CDR3 sequences, around a sixth of them singletons. These data also featured in a second study, about T cells expressing NK-cell markers.

The sequencing input was PBMCs. These receptors all stem from a young woman in good health.

This clonotype has more than one count but fewer than ten. The V gene is TRBV25-1, the J gene TRBJ2-1; 9 nucleotides line up with TRBD2. The junction had 4 bases not matched to a gene; V was cut back by 4 bases and J by 3 bases. The CDR3 consists of 15 residues. In germline, CDR1 is MGHDK, CDR2 SYGVNS. The CDR3 loop reads CASSGNSGSYNEQFF. CDR3 nucleotide sequence: TGTGCCAGCAGTGGAAATAGCGGGAGCTACAATGAGCAGTTCTTC. Filled out from reference TRBV25-1 and TRBJ2-1, the complete variable domain reads EADIYQTPRYLVIGTGKKITLECSQTMGHDKMYWYQQDPGMELHLIHYSYGVNSTEKGDLSSESTVSRIRTEHFPLTLESARPSHTSQYLCASSGNSGSYNEQFFGPGTRLTVL.

This clonotype came up many times. The rearrangement joins TRBV27 to TRBJ2-2; D ambiguous. From germline, CDR1 is MNHEY and CDR2 SMNVEV (reference sequence). The CDR3 contains 13 residues. The V gene lost 3 bases and the J gene lost 3 bases, with 5 bases spanning the gap. The CDR3 bases are TGTGCCAGCAGTTTGACGGACACCGGGGAGCTGTTTTTT. This codes for CASSLTDTGELFF.

This chain joins TRBV20-1 and TRBJ2-5; no clear D. The length of the CDR3 is 12 residues. Germline V lookup: CDR1 DFQATT, CDR2 SNEGSKA (reference sequence). The V gene lost 2 bases and the J gene lost 5 bases, with 9 bases spanning the gap. The CDR3 loop reads CSARSGSETQYF. CDR3 DNA sequence: TGCAGTGCTAGATCCGGGTCGGAGACCCAGTACTTC.

The chain couples TRBV7-8 to TRBJ2-5; weak D call: TRBD1 (6 bases). The CDR3 loop spans 17 amino acids. The germline gives CDR1 SGHVS, CDR2 FQNEAQ. The V end was cut by 1 base, the J end by 4 bases, with 19 bases between. CDR3 DNA sequence: TGTGCCAGCAGCTTAGGCCCCAACCACAGGGAAAGAGAGACCCAGTACTTC. Translating gives CASSLGPNHRERETQYF.